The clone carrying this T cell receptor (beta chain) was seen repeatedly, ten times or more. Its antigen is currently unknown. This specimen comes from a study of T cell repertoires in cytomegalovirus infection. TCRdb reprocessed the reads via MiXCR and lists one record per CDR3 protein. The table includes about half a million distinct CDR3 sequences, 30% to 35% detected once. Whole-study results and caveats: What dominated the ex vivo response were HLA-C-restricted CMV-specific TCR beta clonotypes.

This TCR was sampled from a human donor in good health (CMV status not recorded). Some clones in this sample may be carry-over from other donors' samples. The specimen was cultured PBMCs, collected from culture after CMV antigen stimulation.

CDR3 sequence: CASSQDYGQAAYEQYF. The CDR3 bases are TGCGCCAGCAGCCAAGATTATGGACAGGCGGCCTACGAGCAGTACTTC. The rearrangement joins TRBV4-3 to TRBJ2-7; 7 positions agree with TRBD1. Germline assignment: CDR1 LGHNA and CDR2 YSLEER. Unmatched junction bases numbered 7, after V lost 0 bases and J lost 2 bases. The length of the CDR3 is 16 residues.